These 25 T cell receptor beta chains originate from one sample sequenced in a study of T-cell memory formation after mild COVID-19. TCRdb reprocessed the 5' RACE reads via MiXCR and lists one record per CDR3 protein. The sample lists hundreds of thousands of distinct CDR3 sequences, 17% seen once, with 8.1% in the top ten. Sequencing was performed on PBMCs or a T cell subset sorted from them (not recorded which). Source of these receptors: an adult woman who had mild COVID-19 (a few samples of this study predate the infection). Cell type and time point are not known.

The chain recombines TRBV7-2 with TRBJ2-1; 16 bases are shared with TRBD2. Germline V gene lookup returns CDR1 SGHTA and CDR2 FQGNSA. The V segment lost 2 bases and the J segment 2 bases; nucleotides outside the gene matches: 12. The CDR3 contains 21 residues. The CDR3 DNA reads as TGTGCCAGCAGCTTATGGATTCCGGGACTAGCGGGAGGGCCGACCTACAATGAGCAGTTCTTC. Residues: CASSLWIPGLAGGPTYNEQFF.

The V and J genes are TRBV2 and TRBJ2-1; 15 bases map to TRBD2. Germline-derived CDR1 and CDR2 are SNHLY and FYNNEI. The CDR3 consists of 15 residues. With V trimmed by 8 bases and J by 7 bases, 6 bases remained unmatched. CDR3 in amino acids: CASRRTSGGANEQFF. The CDR3 DNA follows: TGTGCCAGCCGGAGGACTAGCGGGGGGGCGAATGAGCAGTTCTTC.

A few counts support this clonotype. The chain has TRBV5-1 and TRBJ1-5, with 10 bases matching TRBD1. The V gene end was trimmed by 4 bases and the J gene end by 7 bases; junction bases not matched to a gene: 5. This CDR3 spans 14 amino acids. Germline CDR1 reads SGHRS; CDR2 reads YFSETQ. The CDR3 is CASSPDRGKQPQHF. CDR3 DNA: TGCGCCAGCAGCCCGGACAGGGGGAAACAGCCCCAGCATTTT.

This chain uses TRBV12-3 or TRBV12-4 with TRBJ2-2; 9 bases are a match to TRBD1. The CDR3 length is 16 residues. V lost 5 bases to trimming and J lost 3 bases; unmatched junction nucleotides: 7. The CDR3 sequence is CASSPNRGRDTGELFF. The CDR3 bases are TGTGCCAGCAGTCCAAACAGGGGGCGGGACACCGGGGAGCTGTTTTTT.

The rearrangement links TRBV6-5 to TRBJ2-7; 11 bases align to TRBD1. V lost 5 bases to trimming and J lost 4 bases; unmatched junction nucleotides: 7. The CDR3 spans 15 residues. Germline loops: CDR1 MNHEY, CDR2 SVGAGI. In DNA form, the CDR3 reads TGTGCCAGCAGTGAGCCGGGACAGGGGGAATACGAGCAGTACTTC. Translation: CASSEPGQGEYEQYF.

The V call is TRBV4-3, the J call TRBJ2-1; 10 bases map to TRBD2. V shed 0 bases, J shed 5 bases, and the junction held 7 bases outside the gene matches. The CDR3 length is 17 residues. CDR1 is LGHNA and CDR2 is YSLEER in the germline V gene. The DNA of the CDR3 is TGCGCCAGCAGCCAAGATATTAGCGGGAGGCCTGACAATGAGCAGTTCTTC. It yields the protein CASSQDISGRPDNEQFF.

The chain uses TRBV18 and TRBJ2-7, with 7 bases matching TRBD1. There are 15 residues in the CDR3. The trim removed 3 bases at V and 7 bases at J, leaving 12 bases unmatched. CDR1 KGHSH and CDR2 LQKENI come from the germline V gene. CDR3 sequence (DNA): TGTGCCAGCTCACCCGGGACAGAGGCCCTAGAGGAGCAGTACTTC. It is translated as CASSPGTEALEEQYF.

The chain uses TRBV7-3 and TRBJ1-1; D possibly corresponds to TRBD1 (6 bases). The V and J ends lost 5 bases and 4 bases respectively, with 17 bases between them. The CDR3 loop spans 15 amino acids. The germline V gene has CDR1 SGHTA and CDR2 FQGTGA. For the CDR3, the DNA is TGTGCCAGCAGCCGGACGGGGGCCTCCGGCACTGAAGCTTTCTTT. This encodes CASSRTGASGTEAFF.

This sequence joins TRBV5-1 and TRBJ1-1; D uncertain. Trimming left V 4 bases short and J 5 bases short, with 21 bases between. Germline assignment: CDR1 SGHRS and CDR2 YFSETQ. The CDR3 runs 16 residues. The CDR3 DNA follows: TGCGCCAGCAGCATCGCCGGGCCAGATTTTGGGACTGAAGCTTTCTTT. Amino acid sequence: CASSIAGPDFGTEAFF.

This clonotype has just a few counts. The chain joins TRBV12-3 or TRBV12-4 to TRBJ2-7; 8 nucleotides match TRBD1. Trimming cost V 4 bases and J 2 bases; bases outside gene matches: 13. The CDR3 loop spans 17 amino acids. The DNA of the CDR3 is TGTGCCAGCAGTTCTAGATTCCCGGACAGGGCCACCTACGAGCAGTACTTC. This sequence encodes CASSSRFPDRATYEQYF.

This clonotype was picked up a small number of times. The chain combines TRBV9 with TRBJ1-6, with D possibly TRBD1 on 6 matching bases. Looked up from germline, CDR1 is SGDLS and CDR2 is YYNGEE. Trimming shortened V by 3 bases and J by 9 bases, and 13 bases separated the two germline ends. The CDR3 runs 14 residues. For the CDR3, the DNA is TGTGCCAGCAGCGGATCACAGGGAGGTTCACCCCTCCACTTT. The encoded protein is CASSGSQGGSPLHF.

This clonotype was detected a few times. The chain couples TRBV4-2 to TRBJ2-3, with TRBD2 matching 8 bases. J was trimmed by 2 bases and V by 5 bases; bases with no gene match: 9. CDR3 length: 16 residues. Germline CDR1 is LGHNA and CDR2 is YNFKEQ. This CDR3 reads CASSLRTSRPTDTQYF. Here the CDR3 DNA reads TGTGCCAGCAGCTTACGGACTAGCCGACCCACAGATACGCAGTATTTT.

This clonotype was seen more than once but under ten times. The rearrangement uses TRBV7-3 and TRBJ2-3; possibly TRBD2 for D (6 bases). The CDR3 contains 17 residues. Germline V gene sequence: CDR1 SGHTA, CDR2 FQGTGA. V lost 5 bases to trimming and J lost 6 bases, with 24 bases between them. In DNA, the CDR3 is TGTGCCAGCAGCCAGCTCGGAGGGCCACGAGGACCCGATACGCAGTATTTT. Protein sequence: CASSQLGGPRGPDTQYF.

The chain recombines TRBV6-2 or TRBV6-3 with TRBJ2-3; D tentatively fits TRBD1 or TRBD2 (5 bases each). Trimming took 0 bases from V and 5 from J, leaving 9 bases between them. The CDR3 consists of 14 residues. Looked up from germline, CDR1 is MNHEY and CDR2 is SVGEGT. The CDR3 bases are TGTGCCAGCAGTTACTCATATGGGGGAGATACGCAGTATTTT. It yields the protein CASSYSYGGDTQYF.

The chain recombines TRBV6-6 with TRBJ1-3, with a possible D match to TRBD1 (5 bases). Germline V gene sequence: CDR1 MNHNY, CDR2 SVGAGI (reference sequence). Between the trimmed V and J ends, which lost 7 bases and 4 bases, there was a span of 17 bases. The CDR3 consists of 15 residues. The CDR3 nucleotides read TGTGCCAGCAATGCCCGGGACGGTCAAGGAAACACCATATATTTT. Protein product: CASNARDGQGNTIYF.

The chain uses TRBV6-5 and TRBJ2-1, with 13 bases lining up with TRBD2. This CDR3 comprises 18 residues. In germline, CDR1 is MNHEY, CDR2 SVGAGI. V shed 2 bases and J 3 bases; nucleotides not matched to a gene: 7. The DNA of the CDR3 is TGTGCCAGCAGTTACCGGGGACTAGCGGGGCCCCTCTACAATGAGCAGTTCTTC. Its translation is CASSYRGLAGPLYNEQFF.

This clonotype was counted between two and nine times. The V call is TRBV6-5, the J call TRBJ1-3; no reliable D call. Germline CDR1 reads MNHEY; CDR2 reads SVGAGI. V was clipped by 5 bases and J by 3 bases, with 17 bases between them. This CDR3 contains 16 residues. Here the CDR3 DNA reads TGTGCCAGCAGTCCTGTCACAATCCTGAGTGGAAACACCATATATTTT. It is translated as CASSPVTILSGNTIYF.

This clonotype appeared a few times. V and J are TRBV6-6 and TRBJ2-3; 8 nucleotides agree with TRBD1. J was trimmed by 4 bases and V by 6 bases; bases with no gene match: 0. Per germline, CDR1 MNHNY and CDR2 SVGAGI (reference sequence). This CDR3 has 12 residues. The CDR3 bases are TGTGCCAGCAGGACAGGGGCAGATACGCAGTATTTT. Encoded protein: CASRTGADTQYF.

This clonotype has only a few counts. This sequence joins TRBV12-3 or TRBV12-4 and TRBJ1-3, with D possibly TRBD1 on 5 matching bases. CDR3 size: 15 residues. Trimming pared 1 base from V and 3 bases from J, leaving 10 bases between. CDR3 coding DNA: TGTGCCAGCAGTTTAGTTACAGGCGGTGGAAACACCATATATTTT. Amino acids: CASSLVTGGGNTIYF.

In this sample, this clonotype turned up many times. V and J are TRBV7-2 and TRBJ1-5; TRBD1 matches at 9 bases. Unmatched junction bases numbered 14, after V lost 1 base and J lost 16 bases. The germline V gene has CDR1 SGHTA and CDR2 FQGNSA. The CDR3 has 15 amino acids. The CDR3 spells CASSLVGTGYGGGHF. The DNA of the CDR3 is TGTGCCAGCAGCTTAGTTGGGACAGGGTACGGGGGCGGACATTTT.

This chain links TRBV29-1 with TRBJ1-2, with TRBD1 as a possible D gene (5 bases). The CDR3 loop spans 11 amino acids. From germline, CDR1 is SQVTM and CDR2 ANQGSEA. The ends were cut back, 6 bases at V and 6 bases at J, with 11 bases in the middle. The chain's CDR3 is CSVPWGNGYTF. The DNA for the CDR3 is TGCAGCGTCCCATGGGGGAATGGCTACACCTTC.

The chain joins TRBV2 to TRBJ1-2; D perhaps matches TRBD1 (5 bases). CDR3 length: 14 residues. V was pared by 7 bases and J by 3 bases, with 15 bases between. CDR1 is SNHLY and CDR2 is FYNNEI in the germline V gene. The CDR3 bases are TGTGCCAGCATCCCCCCCGGCAGGGACTATGGCTACACCTTC. Protein: CASIPPGRDYGYTF.

The chain couples TRBV5-1 to TRBJ2-3; 8 bases are a match to TRBD2. V gave up 4 bases and J gave up 4 bases; unmatched junction bases: 8. The CDR3 sequence is 15 residues long. Germline values: CDR1 SGHRS, CDR2 YFSETQ. CDR3 DNA sequence: TGCGCCAGCAGCCCAGGGACTAGAGACGCAGATACGCAGTATTTT. Protein sequence: CASSPGTRDADTQYF.

This clonotype came up a few times. CDR3 nucleotide sequence: TGTGCCAGTTCCTTCTGGGCGGTAAACACCGGGGAGCTGTTTTTT. Amino acids: CASSFWAVNTGELFF. The V call is TRBV5-6, the J call TRBJ2-2, with D unresolved. Trimming stripped 8 bases from V and 2 bases from J, with 16 bases between. CDR1 is SGHDT, CDR2 YYEEEE, per germline. CDR3 length: 15 amino acids.

This chain links TRBV5-4 with TRBJ2-7; no clear D gene. Germline CDR1 is SGHNT and CDR2 is YYREEE (reference sequence). The CDR3 totals 14 residues. Deletions cut 3 bases from V and 5 bases from J, with 15 bases between. The CDR3 coding sequence is TGTGCCAGCAGCTCTTCGTTAGGCGCTCACGAGCAGTACTTC. Its translation: CASSSSLGAHEQYF.